This note documents a single T cell receptor (beta chain) sequence. This sample was taken from a study of response to subunit inactivated influenza vaccine. Unmatched junction bases numbered 13, after V lost 6 bases and J lost 9 bases. CDR3 length equals 15 residues. Germline CDR1 is MNHEY and CDR2 is SVGEGT. MiXCR, applied by TCRdb to the RT-PCR reads, yields one record per CDR3 protein. Among some 550,000 distinct CDR3 sequences listed, under 30% were seen once. The same data also went into a second study, on T cells expressing NK-cell markers. This second report adds: The authors generated TCR beta cDNA through 5'RACE template switching with UMIs.

Sequencing was performed on CD4+ T cells sorted from PBMCs, taken 11 to 12 days after vaccination. The chain carries TRBV6-2 or TRBV6-3 and TRBJ2-1, with TRBD2 identical over 8 bases. The sequence was collected from a man in his fifties or sixties who received an inactivated influenza vaccine. CDR3: CASRPTSGRLGEQFF. The CDR3 DNA reads as TGTGCCAGCAGACCCACTAGCGGCCGATTGGGTGAGCAGTTCTTC.